This T cell receptor beta chain derives from a study of shared clonotypes between healthy human individuals (dated by TCRdb to the early 2020s). With respect to the entire study: The cohort included a few men and a couple of women between 18 and 49 years of age. For each donor, three plates each were used for CD4 naive and CD4 memory, two plates were used for CD8 naive, and one plate was used for CD8 memory. The study deeply sequenced blood TCR repertoires of five healthy adults to estimate repertoire size and the extent of clonotype sharing between individuals. Different laboratories and diverse techniques were used to prepare libraries and sequence TCR repertoires, to increase sequencing depth and limit assay-specific biases. Leukapheresis yielded between about 0.94 and 9.5 billion PBMCs per donor.

Points the paper makes about the study in general: Even with the large sequencing depth, rarefaction of the sorted-subset datasets indicated that sequencing was incomplete. Because the study included a small number of donors, the genetic and exposure-history diversity represented was limited. Estimated clonotype richness was generally larger for naive than for memory subsets. Sharing across a few donors was observed for 5% to 6.5% of naive CD4, under 4% of naive CD8, over 2% of memory CD4, and over 0.3% of memory CD8 clonotypes. Pairwise subsampling indicated that sequencing depth was expected to affect the degree of clonotype sharing among donors. Only blood was sampled, and tissue TCR repertoires likely differ from those in blood. Clonotypes shared by all four sorted-subset donors showed higher generation probabilities than non-shared clonotypes.

TCR CDR3 regions were amplified from genomic DNA by multiplex PCR using the deep immunoSEQ assay. Genomic DNA extracted from each cell subset was distributed evenly over all wells of several immunoSEQ 96-well plates, and each plate served as one replicate. Each replicate PCR for sorted subsets received about 180 ng genomic DNA, equal to 28,000 or so T cell genomes. Purified libraries were measured with a Qubit 3.0 fluorometer, size-checked on a Bioanalyzer 2100, and measured again with the KAPA Library Quantification kit. A separate single-read 150-cycle Illumina NextSeq 550 flow cell was used to sequence each immunoSEQ 96-well plate. Per the authors' processing: The immunoSEQ output contained only junctional sequences without quality scores, so filtering could not match that applied to full-length reads. To assign V/J genes and CDR3, sequences were annotated against IMGT germline references using PyIR, a Python wrapper for IgBLAST v1.9. Reads were filtered out if the reads had weak V/J assignments (E-value above 1e-6), no CDR3, stop codons, out-of-frame junctions, or ambiguous translated residues. V3J clonotypes were defined as sequences sharing an identical inferred V gene, J gene, and CDR3 amino acid sequence. The percentage overlap between two repertoires was calculated by dividing the number of shared unique clonotypes by the size of the smaller repertoire. Repertoire richness was assessed with RTK rarefaction, the Chao1 estimator, and Recon v2.1 estimates of unobserved clonotypes. Generation probabilities for all TCRbeta clonotypes obtained by the gDNA method from several donors were computed using OLGA. TCRdb holds this immuneACCESS table with in-frame rearrangements only. Some clones are missing; in checked studies, unresolved V genes explain under half, and the rest has no known cause. The DNA gave D and trimming, while V, J and clone size come from that table. The sample data list 1,100,000 or so clones, and 78% of these were observed just once. The ten largest clones capture approximately 0.5% of the sample.

Looking up the germline V gene (reference sequence) yields CDR1 SEHNR and CDR2 FQNEAQ. Trimming removed 3 bases from V and 2 bases from J, leaving 15 bases between the germline ends. From the cysteine through the phenylalanine, the CDR3 covers 16 amino acids. Just CDR3 DNA is preserved here, 48 bases in frame from base 1. This clone was seen once. The clone's antigen remains unknown. Per-base quality was not reported, and no clone a single base away is much larger than it. The donors were healthy, HIV-negative adults who had no recently reported acute infections or vaccinations. Only Caucasian adults living in Nashville, Tennessee, USA were represented among the donors. CD4+ T cells were enriched by magnetic negative selection, after which naive cells were positively selected on CD45RA and the negative fraction was taken as the memory subset. Blood was collected by leukapheresis, and PBMCs were isolated by Ficoll-Histopaque density gradient centrifugation and then cryopreserved in liquid nitrogen vapor phase. Analytical flow cytometry was used to check the purity and quantity of every magnetically sorted T cell population. Genomic DNA was isolated from each sorted fraction and quantified by UV absorbance on a Nanodrop 2000c.

This TCR derives from a man between 18 and 35 years old in good health. Some clones in this sample may be carry-over from other donors' samples. The sample consisted of memory CD4+ T cells from PBMCs. In the paper's terms, the cell subset or site label means: CD45RA-negative fraction. The chain is made from TRBV7-9 and TRBJ2-3; TRBD2 could be the D gene, as 5 bases match. The sequenced DNA: TGTGCCAGCAGCTTGACCGCGGGCTCCCACACAGATACGCAGTATTTT. Its product reads: CASSLTAGSHTDTQYF.